The 22 T cell receptor beta chains given below trace back to one sample, sequenced in a study of graft-versus-host responses after intestinal transplantation. The repertoire was sequenced with immunoSEQ multiplex PCR; TCRdb's copy has only in-frame clones and lacks some. The sample includes tens of thousands of clones, around 90% seen only once; the top ten take 5% to 6.5%. These receptors' antigens are unknown. This sample comprised unstimulated CD8+ T cells sorted from spleen or lymph node cells, obtained before intestinal transplant. The receptors here all came from a human donor who received an intestinal transplant.

The chain joins TRBV4-1 to TRBJ1-5, with no clear D. CDR3 length equals 19 residues. Germline CDR1 and CDR2: MGHRA and YSYEKL. V lost 0 bases, J lost 2 bases, and 20 bases lay in between. The CDR3 coding sequence is TGCGCCAGCAGCCAAGATAGGTTCGGTACCGGGATACGCAATCAGCCCCAGCATTTT. Its protein product is CASSQDRFGTGIRNQPQHF.

The chain employs TRBV27 and TRBJ2-7; D might be TRBD1 (5 bases). The CDR3 totals 15 residues. The germline V and J ends were trimmed by 4 bases and 4 bases, with 17 bases remaining between them. CDR1 MNHEY and CDR2 SMNVEV come from the germline V gene (reference sequence). CDR3 loop: CASSSYQGRAYEQYF. CDR3 bases: TGTGCCAGCAGTTCCTACCAAGGCAGGGCTTACGAGCAGTACTTC.

This chain links TRBV27 with TRBJ1-1; possibly TRBD1 for D (5 bases). Germline V gene data show CDR1 as MNHEY and CDR2 as SMNVEV (reference sequence). The CDR3 is 13 residues long. V was shortened by 3 bases and J by 4 bases, with 9 bases between the two germline ends. As DNA, the CDR3 is TGTGCCAGCAGTTTCGACAGACTCACTGAAGCTTTCTTT. It is translated as CASSFDRLTEAFF.

This clone was recorded a few times. The CDR3 reads CASSSDGMYEQYF. The CDR3 DNA follows: TGTGCCAGCAGCTCGGACGGGATGTACGAGCAGTACTTC. V is TRBV5-6 and J is TRBJ2-7; perhaps TRBD2 as D (5 bases). This CDR3 spans 13 amino acids. From germline, CDR1 is SGHDT and CDR2 YYEEEE. Trimming took off 3 bases at V and 4 bases at J, with 11 bases between the two ends.

The chain has TRBV5-6 and TRBJ1-2; possibly TRBD1 for D (5 bases). The V and J ends lost 4 bases and 7 bases respectively, with 11 bases between them. CDR3 length: 12 amino acids. The germline V gene has CDR1 SGHDT and CDR2 YYEEEE. The CDR3 protein is CASSGSGLGYTF. DNA of the CDR3: TGTGCCAGCAGCGGGTCAGGGCTTGGCTACACCTTC.

The rearrangement joins TRBV7-6 to TRBJ2-3; a weak D match, TRBD1 (5 bases). Germline V gives CDR1 SGHVS, CDR2 FNYEAQ. The germline V and J ends were trimmed by 0 bases and 6 bases, with 13 bases remaining between them. CDR3 length: 15 amino acids. The CDR3 is CASSLAQGRVDTQYF. The CDR3 nucleotides read TGTGCCAGCAGCTTAGCCCAGGGAAGGGTGGATACGCAGTATTTT.

The chain couples TRBV7-6 to TRBJ1-4; TRBD1 aligns across 8 bases. This CDR3 spans 14 amino acids. The V gene's germline CDR1 is SGHVS and CDR2 FNYEAQ. Trimming took 1 base from V and 8 from J; bases not matched to a gene: 3. CDR3 sequence (DNA): TGTGCCAGCAGCTTAGAACAGGGGGACGAAAAACTGTTTTTT. Amino acids: CASSLEQGDEKLFF.

The gene calls are TRBV14 and TRBJ1-2; the match to TRBD1 covers 7 bases. J gave up 6 bases and V 4 bases, and 2 bases lay outside the gene matches. The CDR3 covers 12 residues. Germline-derived CDR1 and CDR2 are SGHDN and FVKESK. CDR3 residues: CASSLGTDGYTF. For the CDR3, the DNA is TGTGCCAGCAGCCTCGGGACAGATGGCTACACCTTC.

The rearrangement links TRBV2 to TRBJ1-1; D gene ambiguous. CDR1 SNHLY and CDR2 FYNNEI come from the germline V gene. Trimming took off 2 bases at V and 7 bases at J, with 2 bases between the two ends. The CDR3 spans 10 residues. CDR3 DNA sequence: TGTGCCAGCAGTGAAATTGAAGCTTTCTTT. Translating it yields CASSEIEAFF.

The rearrangement joins TRBV29-1 to TRBJ2-4; D is tentatively TRBD1 or TRBD2 (5 bases each). Germline values: CDR1 SQVTM, CDR2 ANQGSEA. The CDR3 has 13 amino acids. Trimming removed 2 bases at V and 1 base at J, with 6 bases between. For the CDR3, the DNA is TGCAGCGTTGAATGGGGGGCCAAAAACATTCAGTACTTC. Its protein product is CSVEWGAKNIQYF.

This chain connects TRBV5-6 to TRBJ2-7; D is perhaps TRBD2 (6 bases). V dropped 4 bases and J dropped 4 bases, with 15 bases sitting between them. Germline-derived CDR1 and CDR2 are SGHDT and YYEEEE. The CDR3 consists of 14 residues. For the CDR3, the DNA is TGTGCCAGCAGCGCTCCGGGGGTTCATTACGAGCAGTACTTC. Its protein product is CASSAPGVHYEQYF.

By share, this clone counts as medium-sized. The rearrangement links TRBV18 to TRBJ2-7, with D perhaps matching TRBD1 (5 bases). V lost 3 bases, J lost 2 bases, and 11 bases lay in between. The CDR3 is made up of 14 amino acids. The V gene's germline CDR1 is KGHSH and CDR2 LQKENI. The CDR3 is CASSPGQSAYEQYF. CDR3 nucleotides: TGTGCCAGCTCACCGGGGCAGTCCGCCTACGAGCAGTACTTC.

The chain has TRBV7-9 and TRBJ1-1, with D perhaps TRBD1 (5 bases). There are 16 residues in the CDR3. Trimming pared 5 bases from V and 0 bases from J, leaving 16 bases between. CDR1 and CDR2 (germline): SEHNR, FQNEAQ (reference sequence). The CDR3, as DNA: TGTGCCAGCAGCGCAAGGTCAGGGCTAGTGAACACTGAAGCTTTCTTT. Translated: CASSARSGLVNTEAFF.

The chain joins TRBV14 to TRBJ1-6; the match to TRBD1 covers 9 bases. Germline CDR1 reads SGHDN; CDR2 reads FVKESK. V lost 3 bases to trimming and J lost 8 bases; unmatched junction nucleotides: 5. The length of the CDR3 is 15 residues. CDR3 in DNA: TGTGCCAGCAGCCACACCGGGACAGGGTATTCACCCCTCCACTTT. It translates to CASSHTGTGYSPLHF.

V usage is TRBV4-1 and J usage is TRBJ2-3; no definite D call. Trimming took 3 bases from V and 0 from J, leaving 10 bases between them. CDR1 is MGHRA and CDR2 is YSYEKL in the germline V gene. This CDR3 has 15 residues. Written as DNA, the CDR3 is TGCGCCAGCAGCCACGACCGTGCTAGCACAGATACGCAGTATTTT. Its translation is CASSHDRASTDTQYF.

The V call is TRBV11-1, the J call TRBJ2-3, with D perhaps TRBD1 (6 bases). The CDR3 has 15 residues. CDR1 is SGHAT and CDR2 is FQDESV in the germline V gene (reference sequence). Between the trimmed V and J ends, which lost 1 base and 4 bases, there was a span of 12 bases. The DNA for the CDR3 is TGTGCCAGCAGCTTAGGGGGGCCGGGTTCAGATACGCAGTATTTT. Its protein product is CASSLGGPGSDTQYF.

Worth noting for this clone: Different DNA sequences within this sample yield the same CDR3. V and J are TRBV6-1 and TRBJ2-7, with a possible D match to TRBD2 (6 bases). The V gene's germline CDR1 is MNHNS and CDR2 SASEGT. V lost 2 bases to trimming and J lost 4 bases, with 15 bases between them. The CDR3 has 15 amino acids. This CDR3 reads CASSERGAGGYEQYF. The DNA for the CDR3 is TGTGCCAGCAGTGAAAGAGGGGCCGGAGGGTACGAGCAGTACTTC.

The V call is TRBV11-2, the J call TRBJ2-1; 15 bases agree with TRBD2. Germline V gives CDR1 SGHAT, CDR2 FQNNGV. J gave up 7 bases and V 4 bases, and 8 bases lay outside the gene matches. The CDR3 runs 17 residues. In nucleotides, the CDR3 is TGTGCCAGCAGCTCCGGACTAGCGGGAGGGCCCGGGAATGAGCAGTTCTTC. It is translated as CASSSGLAGGPGNEQFF.

The chain couples TRBV14 to TRBJ1-2, with a weak D call TRBD1 (5 bases). V was shortened by 3 bases and J by 6 bases, with 14 bases between the two germline ends. CDR1 SGHDN and CDR2 FVKESK come from the germline V gene. The CDR3 length is 14 residues. Here the CDR3 reads CASSQYVTADGYTF. The DNA of the CDR3 is TGTGCCAGCAGCCAGTATGTGACAGCTGATGGCTACACCTTC.

This sequence joins TRBV29-1 and TRBJ2-7, with D perhaps TRBD1 or TRBD2 (5 bases each). Germline V gene sequence: CDR1 SQVTM, CDR2 ANQGSEA. The CDR3 is 14 residues long. The V end was cut by 5 bases, the J end by 0 bases, with 14 bases between. CDR3 in amino acids: CSVYRDPYSYEQYF. The DNA of the CDR3 is TGCAGCGTTTACCGGGACCCGTACTCCTACGAGCAGTACTTC.

V gene TRBV7-6 combines with J gene TRBJ2-1; D is possibly TRBD2 (5 bases). Looked up from germline, CDR1 is SGHVS and CDR2 is FNYEAQ. The V gene lost 5 bases and the J gene lost 5 bases, with 13 bases spanning the gap. The length of the CDR3 is 14 residues. CDR3 residues: CASSPIRDHNEQFF. The CDR3 DNA reads as TGTGCCAGCAGCCCAATCCGGGATCACAATGAGCAGTTCTTC.

V gene TRBV21-1 combines with J gene TRBJ2-7; TRBD1, the D gene given by the table, was not confirmed from the DNA. TRBV21-1 is a known pseudogene. The CDR3 sequence is 14 residues long. CDR3 in DNA: TGTGCCAGCAGCAAAGCCCTCAGGAACTACGAGCAGTACTTC. Translation: CASSKALRNYEQYF.